This T cell receptor (beta chain) is drawn from a study of Ad26.COV2.S vaccination and SARS-CoV-2 variants. Study details: Donor allocation was to the COV1001 Ad26.COV2.S trial arm.

Profiling relied on immunoSEQ multiplex PCR, and the TCRdb table lists in-frame clones only, not all of them. The profile shows 240,000 or so clones, approximately 90% of them singletons. The treatment was: roughly 19 received Ad26.COV2.S at low or high dose, single or two shots; 5 received placebo; per-sample allocation not given. It was on day 63 after the first vaccine or placebo injection that samples were taken. Aged 18-55 years, donor was enrolled in Boston in the early 2020s. Study observations and caveats: Measures of TCR breadth and depth may have fallen short of total T cell responses.

Germline CDR1 and CDR2: GTSNPN and SVGIG (reference sequence). V was trimmed by 1 base and J by 5 bases, leaving 14 bases between them. This CDR3 contains 14 residues. To note about this clone: The antigen is unknown.

This material consisted of peripheral blood, taken in a trial of Ad26.COV2.S vaccine versus placebo. The source is a person between 18 and 65 years old who received the Ad26.COV2.S COVID-19 vaccine or a placebo. The chain links TRBV30 to TRBJ1-2; TRBD1 might be the D (6 bases). CDR3 loop: CAWSAGLTGYGYTF. CDR3 in DNA: TGTGCCTGGAGTGCGGGCCTTACAGGGTATGGCTACACCTTC.